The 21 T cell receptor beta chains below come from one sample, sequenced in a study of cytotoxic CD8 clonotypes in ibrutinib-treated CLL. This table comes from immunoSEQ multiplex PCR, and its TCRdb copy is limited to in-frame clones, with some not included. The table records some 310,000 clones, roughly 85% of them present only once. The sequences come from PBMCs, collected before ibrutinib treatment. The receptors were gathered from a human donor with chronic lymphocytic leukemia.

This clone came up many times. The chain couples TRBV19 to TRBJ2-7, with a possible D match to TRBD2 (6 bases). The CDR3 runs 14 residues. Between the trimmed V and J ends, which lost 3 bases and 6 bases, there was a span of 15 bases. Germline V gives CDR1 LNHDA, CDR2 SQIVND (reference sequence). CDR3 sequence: CASSIGGLGFEQYF. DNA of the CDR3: TGTGCCAGTAGTATCGGGGGACTGGGATTCGAGCAGTACTTC. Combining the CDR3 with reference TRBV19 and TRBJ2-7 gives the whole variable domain DGGITQSPKYLFRKEGQNVTLSCEQNLNHDAMYWYRQDPGQGLRLIYYSQIVNDFQKGDIAEGYSVSREKKESFPLTVTSAQKNPTAFYLCASSIGGLGFEQYFGPGTRLTVT.

CDR3 in amino acids: CSVPGQASGRVYNEQFF. The CDR3 DNA reads TGCAGCGTACCGGGGCAGGCTAGCGGGAGGGTCTACAATGAGCAGTTCTTC. The rearrangement joins TRBV29-1 to TRBJ2-1; TRBD2 aligns across 12 bases. The CDR3 has 17 amino acids. CDR1 SQVTM and CDR2 ANQGSEA come from the germline V gene. V lost 6 bases and J lost 3; bases outside the gene matches: 12.

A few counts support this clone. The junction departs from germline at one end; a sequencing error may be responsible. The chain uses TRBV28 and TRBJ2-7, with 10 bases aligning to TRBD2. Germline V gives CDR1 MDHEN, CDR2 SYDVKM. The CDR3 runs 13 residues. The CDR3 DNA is TGTGCCAGCAGTCCCCCGAGCGGGAGGGCCCAGGACTTC. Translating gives CASSPPSGRAQDF. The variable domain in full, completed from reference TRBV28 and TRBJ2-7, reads DVKVTQSSRYLVKRTGEKVFLECVQDMDHENMFWYRQDPGLGLRLIYFSYDVKMKEKGDIPEGYSVSREKKERFSLILESASTNQTSMYLCASSPPSGRAQDFGPGTRLTVT.

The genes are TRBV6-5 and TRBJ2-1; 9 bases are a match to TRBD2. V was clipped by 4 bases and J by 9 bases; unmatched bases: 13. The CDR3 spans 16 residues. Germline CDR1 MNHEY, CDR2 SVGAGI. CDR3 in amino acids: CASSFPGASGIFEQFF. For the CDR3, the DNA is TGTGCCAGCAGTTTCCCAGGGGCTAGCGGGATATTTGAGCAGTTCTTC.

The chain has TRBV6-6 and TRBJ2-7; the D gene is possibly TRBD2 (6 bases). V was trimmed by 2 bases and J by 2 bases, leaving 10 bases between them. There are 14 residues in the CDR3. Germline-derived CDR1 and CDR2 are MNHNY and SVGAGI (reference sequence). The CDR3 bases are TGTGCCAGCAGTTACCCGGAGCGGGCCTACGAGCAGTACTTC. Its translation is CASSYPERAYEQYF.

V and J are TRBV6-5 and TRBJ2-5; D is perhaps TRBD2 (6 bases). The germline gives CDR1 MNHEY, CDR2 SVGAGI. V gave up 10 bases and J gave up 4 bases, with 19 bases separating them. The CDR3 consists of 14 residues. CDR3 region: CATQSPGDSETQYF. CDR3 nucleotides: TGTGCCACCCAATCTCCGGGGGATTCAGAGACCCAGTACTTC.

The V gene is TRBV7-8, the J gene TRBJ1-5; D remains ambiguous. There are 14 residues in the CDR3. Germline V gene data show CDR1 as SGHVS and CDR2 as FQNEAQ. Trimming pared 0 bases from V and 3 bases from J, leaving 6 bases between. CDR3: CASSLALDNQPQHF. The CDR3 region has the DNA TGTGCCAGCAGCTTAGCGCTAGACAATCAGCCCCAGCATTTT.

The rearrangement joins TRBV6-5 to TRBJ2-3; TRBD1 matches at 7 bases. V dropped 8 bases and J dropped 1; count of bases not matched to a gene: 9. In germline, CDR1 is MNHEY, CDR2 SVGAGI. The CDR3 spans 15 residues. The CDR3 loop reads CASRTGVYRTDTQYF. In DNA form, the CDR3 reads TGTGCCAGCCGTACAGGGGTATATCGCACAGATACGCAGTATTTT.

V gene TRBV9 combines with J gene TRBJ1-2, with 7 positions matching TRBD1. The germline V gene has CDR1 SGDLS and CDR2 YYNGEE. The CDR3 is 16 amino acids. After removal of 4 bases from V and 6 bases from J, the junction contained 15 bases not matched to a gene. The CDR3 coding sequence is TGTGCCAGCAGCCTTTCGCACCCAGGGGGGACGGATGGCTACACCTTC. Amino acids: CASSLSHPGGTDGYTF.

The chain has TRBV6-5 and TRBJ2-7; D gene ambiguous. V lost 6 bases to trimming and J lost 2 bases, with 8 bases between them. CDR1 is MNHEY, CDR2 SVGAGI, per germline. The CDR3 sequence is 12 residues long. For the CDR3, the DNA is TGTGCCAGCAGCCTCAGTCCCTACGAGCAGTACTTC. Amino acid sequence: CASSLSPYEQYF.

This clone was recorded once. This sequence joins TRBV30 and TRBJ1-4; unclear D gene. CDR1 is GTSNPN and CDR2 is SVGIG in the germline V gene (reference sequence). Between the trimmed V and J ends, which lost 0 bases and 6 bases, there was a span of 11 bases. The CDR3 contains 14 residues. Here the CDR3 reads CAWSVREGYEKLFF. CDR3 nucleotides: TGTGCCTGGAGTGTGAGGGAGGGTTATGAAAAACTGTTTTTT.

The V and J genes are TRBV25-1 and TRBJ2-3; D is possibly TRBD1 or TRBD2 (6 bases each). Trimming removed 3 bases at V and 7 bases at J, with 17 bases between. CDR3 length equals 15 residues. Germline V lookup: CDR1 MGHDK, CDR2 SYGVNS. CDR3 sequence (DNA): TGTGCCAGCAGTGATCCCTCGGGGGCGAGATATACGCAGTATTTT. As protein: CASSDPSGARYTQYF.

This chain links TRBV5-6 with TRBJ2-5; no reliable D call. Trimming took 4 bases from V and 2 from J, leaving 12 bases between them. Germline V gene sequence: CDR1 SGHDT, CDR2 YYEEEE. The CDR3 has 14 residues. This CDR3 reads CASSLLSNQETQYF. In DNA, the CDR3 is TGTGCCAGCAGCCTCCTAAGCAATCAAGAGACCCAGTACTTC.

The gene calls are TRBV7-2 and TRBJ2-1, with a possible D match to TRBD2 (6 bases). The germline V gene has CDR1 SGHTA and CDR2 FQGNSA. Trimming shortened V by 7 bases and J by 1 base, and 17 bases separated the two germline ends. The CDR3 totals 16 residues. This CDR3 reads CASTRGPGVSYNEQFF. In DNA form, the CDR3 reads TGTGCCAGCACCAGAGGCCCGGGAGTATCCTACAATGAGCAGTTCTTC. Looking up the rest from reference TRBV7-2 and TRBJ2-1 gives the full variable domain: GAGVSQSPSNKVTEKGKDVELRCDPISGHTALYWYRQSLGQGLEFLIYFQGNSAPDKSGLPSDRFSAERTGGSVSTLTIQRTQQEDSAVYLCASTRGPGVSYNEQFFGPGTRLTVL.

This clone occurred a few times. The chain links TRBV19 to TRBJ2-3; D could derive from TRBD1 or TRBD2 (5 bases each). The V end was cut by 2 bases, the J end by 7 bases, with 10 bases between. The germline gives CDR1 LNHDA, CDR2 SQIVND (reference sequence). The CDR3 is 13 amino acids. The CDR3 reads CASSISRENTQYF. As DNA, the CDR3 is TGTGCCAGTAGTATAAGCAGGGAGAATACGCAGTATTTT.

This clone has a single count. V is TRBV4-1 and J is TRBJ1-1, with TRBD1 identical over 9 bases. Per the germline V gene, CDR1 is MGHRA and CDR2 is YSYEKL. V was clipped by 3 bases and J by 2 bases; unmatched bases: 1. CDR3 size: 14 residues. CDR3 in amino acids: CASSQTGGNTEAFF. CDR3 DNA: TGCGCCAGCAGCCAGACAGGGGGAAACACTGAAGCTTTCTTT.

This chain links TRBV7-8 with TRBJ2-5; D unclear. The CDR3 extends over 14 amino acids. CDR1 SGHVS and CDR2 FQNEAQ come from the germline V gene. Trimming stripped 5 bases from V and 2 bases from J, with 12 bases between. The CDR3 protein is CASSLSRSQETQYF. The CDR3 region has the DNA TGTGCCAGCAGCCTTAGCCGAAGTCAAGAGACCCAGTACTTC. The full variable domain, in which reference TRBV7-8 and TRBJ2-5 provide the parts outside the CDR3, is GAGVSQSPRYKVAKRGQDVALRCDPISGHVSLFWYQQALGQGPEFLTYFQNEAQLDKSGLPSDRFFAERPEGSVSTLKIQRTQQEDSAVYLCASSLSRSQETQYFGPGTRLLVL.

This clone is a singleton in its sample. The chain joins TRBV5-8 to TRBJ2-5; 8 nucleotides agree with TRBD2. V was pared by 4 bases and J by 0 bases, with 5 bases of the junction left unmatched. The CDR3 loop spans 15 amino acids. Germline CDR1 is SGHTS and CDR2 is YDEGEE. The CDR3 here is CASSPRGGYQETQYF. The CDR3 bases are TGTGCCAGCAGCCCCCGGGGGGGTTACCAAGAGACCCAGTACTTC.

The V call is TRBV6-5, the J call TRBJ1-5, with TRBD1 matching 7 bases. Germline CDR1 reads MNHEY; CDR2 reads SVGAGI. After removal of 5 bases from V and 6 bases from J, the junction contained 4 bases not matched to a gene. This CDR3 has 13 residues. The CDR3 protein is CASSPGGLQPQHF. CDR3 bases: TGTGCCAGCAGTCCAGGGGGTCTTCAGCCCCAGCATTTT.

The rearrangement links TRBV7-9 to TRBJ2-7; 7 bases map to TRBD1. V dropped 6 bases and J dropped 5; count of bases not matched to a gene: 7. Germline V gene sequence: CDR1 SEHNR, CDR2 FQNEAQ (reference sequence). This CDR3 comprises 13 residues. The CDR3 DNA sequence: TGTGCCAGCAGACAGACAGGGATCGACGAGCAGTACTTC. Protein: CASRQTGIDEQYF. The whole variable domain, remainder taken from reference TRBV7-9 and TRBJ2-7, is DTGVSQNPRHKITKRGQNVTFRCDPISEHNRLYWYRQTLGQGPEFLTYFQNEAQLEKSRLLSDRFSAERPKGSFSTLEIQRTEQGDSAMYLCASRQTGIDEQYFGPGTRLTVT.

As DNA, the CDR3 is TGTGCCAGCAGCCCCCGGGACAACTCCTACGAGCAGTACTTC. It yields the protein CASSPRDNSYEQYF. This rearrangement joins TRBV11-3 to TRBJ2-7, with TRBD1 as a possible D gene (6 bases). CDR1 SGHNT and CDR2 YENEEA come from the germline V gene. The CDR3 has 14 amino acids. V was shortened by 5 bases and J by 0 bases, with 11 bases between the two germline ends.